This is a list of T cell receptor beta chains from one sample in a study of blood T cell repertoires in COVID-19. The repertoire was sequenced with immunoSEQ multiplex PCR; TCRdb's copy has only in-frame clones and lacks some. The repertoire holds approximately 120,000 clones, with more than 85% as singletons. The sample comprised peripheral blood. These receptors were collected from a human donor with acute or convalescent COVID-19. The donor label of this sample is uncertain. Each CDR3 is given with its conserved first and last residue. A D gene is named only where the DNA matches it firmly. Size is omitted from some rows. Given values are once, few, many or a class for expanded clones.

len	d_gene	j_gene	v_gene	abundance	CDR3aa	CDR3nt
18	TRBD1	TRBJ1-3	TRBV23-1	.	CASSRDRCSSSSGNTIYF	TGCGCCAGCAGTCGGGACAGATGTTCTTCCTCCTCTGGAAACACCATATATTTT
21	TRBD2	TRBJ2-2	TRBV12-5	.	CASGSLIPPLAGGLDTGELFF	TGTGCTAGTGGTTCACTCATACCCCCGCTAGCGGGGGGGCTGGACACCGGGGAGCTGTTTTTT
13	TRBD1	TRBJ2-5	TRBV5-1	.	CASSLGQGATQYF	TGCGCCAGCAGCTTGGGGCAGGGGGCGACCCAGTACTTC
16	TRBD1	TRBJ2-1	TRBV7-2	.	CASSLAGGNNYNEQFF	TGTGCCAGCAGCTTAGCAGGGGGCAACAACTACAATGAGCAGTTCTTC
14	TRBD1	TRBJ1-5	TRBV28	.	CASTPGQGNQPQHF	TGTGCCAGCACCCCGGGACAGGGCAATCAGCCCCAGCATTTT
14	TRBD1	TRBJ2-7	TRBV7-2	few	CASSPQGSTYEQYF	TGTGCCAGCAGCCCACAGGGGAGTACCTACGAGCAGTACTTC
17	TRBD2	TRBJ2-1	TRBV18	once	CASSPMLSGTSGGEQFF	TGTGCCAGCTCACCGATGCTGTCCGGGACTAGCGGGGGTGAGCAGTTCTTC
19	.	TRBJ1-1	TRBV6-6	.	CASSQSAGTPVGWGTEAFF	TGTGCCAGCAGTCAGTCTGCCGGGACACCCGTGGGGTGGGGCACTGAAGCTTTCTTT
14	TRBD2	TRBJ2-3	TRBV10-3	.	CAISGGLAGSTQYF	TGTGCCATCAGTGGGGGACTAGCGGGAAGTACGCAGTATTTT
13	TRBD1	TRBJ2-7	TRBV12-3/TRBV12-4	.	CASSRTGGSEQYF	TGTGCCAGCAGCAGGACAGGGGGCTCCGAGCAGTACTTC
15	TRBD1	TRBJ1-2	TRBV19	.	CASRQTGGRNYGYTF	TGTGCCAGTAGGCAAACAGGGGGTCGTAACTATGGCTACACCTTC
15	TRBD2	TRBJ2-5	TRBV7-2	.	CASSFPTSGGETQYF	TGTGCCAGCAGCTTTCCGACTAGCGGGGGAGAGACCCAGTACTTC
16	TRBD1	TRBJ1-2	TRBV7-2	.	CASSLALGQAVYGYTF	TGTGCCAGCAGCTTAGCCCTCGGACAGGCTGTTTATGGCTACACCTTC
15	TRBD2	TRBJ2-5	TRBV7-6	.	CASSLGTSGGETQYF	TGTGCCAGCAGCTTAGGGACTAGCGGGGGAGAGACCCAGTACTTC
14	TRBD1	TRBJ2-1	TRBV4-1	.	CASSQDPGGNEQFF	TGCGCCAGCAGCCAAGATCCAGGGGGCAATGAGCAGTTCTTC
19	TRBD2	TRBJ2-1	TRBV7-3	once	CASSLRPSVAGGPYNEQFF	TGTGCCAGCAGCTTAAGGCCCTCGGTAGCGGGAGGGCCGTACAATGAGCAGTTCTTC
11	.	TRBJ1-4	TRBV28	.	CASSSRTELFF	TGTGCCAGCAGTTCCAGGACAGAACTGTTTTTT
14	TRBD1	TRBJ1-3	TRBV28	.	CATGRMRDSQTIYF	TGTGCCACAGGCCGTATGAGGGACAGCCAAACCATATATTTT
15	.	TRBJ1-5	TRBV19	few	CASRGLLGSNQPQHF	TGTGCCAGTAGGGGGCTATTGGGTAGCAATCAGCCCCAGCATTTT
13	.	TRBJ1-1	TRBV2	.	CASRLRQVAEAFF	TGTGCCAGCAGGCTCAGACAGGTTGCTGAAGCTTTCTTT
17	TRBD2	TRBJ2-7	TRBV30	.	CAWSKLRTSGSSYEQYF	TGTGCCTGGAGCAAACTGAGGACTAGCGGGAGCTCCTACGAGCAGTACTTC
13	TRBD2	TRBJ2-3	TRBV10-3	once	CAISRREEDTQYF	TGTGCCATCAGCCGTCGGGAGGAAGATACGCAGTATTTT
14	.	TRBJ2-1	TRBV6-6	.	CASSYSSPHNEQFF	TGTGCCAGCAGTTACTCTAGCCCTCACAATGAGCAGTTCTTC